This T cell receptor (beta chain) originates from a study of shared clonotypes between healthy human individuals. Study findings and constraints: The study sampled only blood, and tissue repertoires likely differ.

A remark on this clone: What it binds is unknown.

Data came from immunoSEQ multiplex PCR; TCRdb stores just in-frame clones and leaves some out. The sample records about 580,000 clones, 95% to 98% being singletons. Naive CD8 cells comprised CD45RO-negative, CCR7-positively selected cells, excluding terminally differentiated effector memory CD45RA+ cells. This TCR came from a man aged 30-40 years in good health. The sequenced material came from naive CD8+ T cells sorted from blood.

The CDR3 sequence: CASSQVEGQGSYEQYF. CDR3 coding DNA: TGCGCCAGCAGCCAAGTCGAGGGACAGGGGTCCTACGAGCAGTACTTC. V and J are TRBV4-1 and TRBJ2-7; TRBD1 aligns across 10 bases. CDR3 length: 16 residues. V shed 1 base and J 1 base; nucleotides not matched to a gene: 4. Germline V CDR1 and CDR2: MGHRA, YSYEKL.